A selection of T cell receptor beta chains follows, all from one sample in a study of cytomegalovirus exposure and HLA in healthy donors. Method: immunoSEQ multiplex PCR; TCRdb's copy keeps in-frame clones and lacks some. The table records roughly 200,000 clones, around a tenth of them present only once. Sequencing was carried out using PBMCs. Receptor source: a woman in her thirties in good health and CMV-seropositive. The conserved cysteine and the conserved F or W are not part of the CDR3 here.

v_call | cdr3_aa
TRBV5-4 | ASSPTGSGANVLT
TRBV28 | ASSPRQGSGVYEQY
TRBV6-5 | ASNRGGETHEQF
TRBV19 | ASSTSRETQY
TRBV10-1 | ASSPSRDQPQH
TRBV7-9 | ASSLAGGPGEQY
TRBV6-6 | ASSYYRGTRNQPQH
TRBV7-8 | ASSDQTSGRTNEQY
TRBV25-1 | ASSVTVGTQY
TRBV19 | ASSMTAPPYEQY
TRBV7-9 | ASSPRGDTEVEQY
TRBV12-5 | ASGSYSGRADTQY
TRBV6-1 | ASTRDYSTGEQY
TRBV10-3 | AIKTGAMNTEAF